A single sample is the source of the 14 T cell receptor beta chains below, sequenced in a study of cytomegalovirus exposure and HLA in healthy donors. PCR employed 60 Vbeta and 13 Jbeta primers. Clones were read by immunoSEQ multiplex PCR, and TCRdb kept only the in-frame ones, dropping some. The sample lists approximately 90,000 clones, 76% occurring once. Sequences were obtained from PBMCs. The receptors come from a male donor in good health and CMV-seronegative.

The CDR3 reads CATSRDLGQLNYGYTF. The CDR3 nucleotides read TGTGCCACCAGCAGAGATTTGGGACAGTTGAACTATGGCTACACCTTC. This chain connects TRBV15 to TRBJ1-2; 7 positions match TRBD1. The CDR3 is 16 amino acids. The J segment lost 2 bases and the V segment lost 0 bases, leaving 6 bases of the junction unmatched. From germline, CDR1 is LNHNV and CDR2 YYDKDF (reference sequence).

In nucleotides, the CDR3 is TGTGCCAGCAGCGTAGCCCACAGGGCGAACACCGGGGAGCTGTTTTTT. As protein: CASSVAHRANTGELFF. This chain connects TRBV9 to TRBJ2-2; possible D gene TRBD1, 6 bases. Trimming shortened V by 0 bases and J by 0 bases, and 9 bases separated the two germline ends. The length of the CDR3 is 16 residues. Looked up from germline, CDR1 is SGDLS and CDR2 is YYNGEE.

Here the CDR3 reads CATSRGGGDYGYTF. The CDR3 nucleotides are TGTGCCACCAGCAGAGGGGGGGGCGACTATGGCTACACCTTC. V and J are TRBV15 and TRBJ1-2; a possible D gene is TRBD1 (6 bases). CDR3 length equals 14 residues. The V gene's germline CDR1 is LNHNV and CDR2 YYDKDF (reference sequence). V lost 1 base to trimming and J lost 3 bases, with 9 bases between them.

This clone was recorded a few times. This chain joins TRBV4-3 and TRBJ2-2; a weak D match, TRBD1 (6 bases). Germline V gives CDR1 LGHNA, CDR2 YSLEER. The CDR3 totals 15 residues. With 4 bases removed from V and 2 bases from J, the gap between germline ends came to 11 bases. CDR3 residues: CASSPDRRNTGELFF. Here the CDR3 DNA reads TGCGCCAGCAGCCCTGACAGGCGTAACACCGGGGAGCTGTTTTTT.

J is TRBJ2-1 and V is TRBV11-3, with 11 bases fitting TRBD2. Germline V gene sequence: CDR1 SGHNT, CDR2 YENEEA. This CDR3 has 16 residues. The V segment lost 2 bases and the J segment 5 bases; nucleotides outside the gene matches: 5. CDR3 region: CASSLFLAGGHNEQFF. The DNA of the CDR3 is TGTGCCAGCAGCTTATTCCTAGCGGGGGGCCACAATGAGCAGTTCTTC.

The rearrangement uses TRBV28 and TRBJ2-1; TRBD1 matches at 9 bases. J gave up 8 bases and V 6 bases, and 8 bases lay outside the gene matches. Germline V gene sequence: CDR1 MDHEN, CDR2 SYDVKM. The CDR3 extends over 14 amino acids. The CDR3 loop reads CASSIRDRDDEQFF. The CDR3 DNA reads as TGTGCCAGCAGCATTCGGGACAGGGACGATGAGCAGTTCTTC.

This chain links TRBV7-6 with TRBJ1-4; 8 bases match TRBD1. The CDR3 consists of 15 residues. V lost 5 bases and J lost 5; bases outside the gene matches: 7. Germline CDR1 and CDR2: SGHVS and FNYEAQ. The CDR3 DNA reads as TGTGCCAGCAGCCCCGGGACAGGCGAAAATGAAAAACTGTTTTTT. It encodes CASSPGTGENEKLFF.

The table lists this clone with a count of one. The rearrangement links TRBV5-5 to TRBJ2-5; TRBD1 matches 8 bases. Near its end, the DNA agrees better with TRBJ2-7, so the J call may be wrong. The CDR3 is 16 amino acids. CDR1 is SGHKS, CDR2 YYEKEE, per germline (reference sequence). CDR3 DNA: TGTGCCAGCAGCTGGGACCGGGACAGGCCCAATTACGAGCAGTACTTC. It codes for CASSWDRDRPNYEQYF.

The chain has TRBV11-2 and TRBJ1-6; 9 nucleotides match TRBD1. This CDR3 is 16 amino acids long. The V gene end was trimmed by 5 bases and the J gene end by 9 bases; junction bases not matched to a gene: 11. Germline V gene data show CDR1 as SGHAT and CDR2 as FQNNGV. CDR3 sequence: CASSTDGQGKGSPLHF. The CDR3 DNA reads TGTGCCAGCAGCACCGACGGACAGGGGAAGGGTTCACCCCTCCACTTT. Variable domain in full (rest from reference TRBV11-2 and TRBJ1-6): EAGVAQSPRYKIIEKRQSVAFWCNPISGHATLYWYQQILGQGPKLLIQFQNNGVVDDSQLPKDRFSAERLKGVDSTLKIQPAKLEDSAVYLCASSTDGQGKGSPLHFGNGTRLTVT.

This chain connects TRBV9 to TRBJ2-3; 7 bases line up with TRBD2. J gave up 0 bases and V 2 bases, and 3 bases lay outside the gene matches. Germline V CDR1 and CDR2: SGDLS, YYNGEE. The CDR3 is made up of 15 amino acids. CDR3 amino acids: CASSVSGTSTDTQYF. The CDR3 bases are TGTGCCAGCAGCGTCAGCGGGACCAGCACAGATACGCAGTATTTT.

The chain links TRBV7-2 to TRBJ2-5; a possible D gene is TRBD2 (6 bases). The CDR3 has 15 residues. Germline values: CDR1 SGHTA, CDR2 FQGNSA. V dropped 4 bases and J dropped 6 bases, with 18 bases sitting between them. Here the CDR3 reads CASSSRWGDLKTQYF. CDR3 sequence (DNA): TGTGCCAGCAGCTCGAGGTGGGGGGACCTCAAGACCCAGTACTTC.

V is TRBV7-9 and J is TRBJ1-4; TRBD1 might be the D (5 bases). The CDR3 runs 16 residues. With 5 bases removed from V and 2 bases from J, the gap between germline ends came to 15 bases. CDR1 SEHNR and CDR2 FQNEAQ come from the germline V gene (reference sequence). The DNA of the CDR3 is TGTGCCAGCAGCGAGACTCCAGGGCAGACTAATGAAAAACTGTTTTTT. It yields the protein CASSETPGQTNEKLFF.

This clone appeared once. This chain links TRBV18 with TRBJ2-5; TRBD2 is a possible D gene (6 bases). The CDR3 loop spans 16 amino acids. Germline V gives CDR1 KGHSH, CDR2 LQKENI. Trimming shortened V by 6 bases and J by 3 bases, and 20 bases separated the two germline ends. CDR3 DNA: TGTGCCAGCTCTCCCTCTTCCGGGGGTTTAAAAGAGACCCAGTACTTC. It yields the protein CASSPSSGGLKETQYF.

This chain joins TRBV6-1 and TRBJ1-1, with a possible D match to TRBD1 (6 bases). Deletions cut 0 bases from V and 1 base from J, with 18 bases between. This CDR3 is built from 18 residues. Looked up from germline, CDR1 is MNHNS and CDR2 is SASEGT. The DNA of the CDR3 is TGTGCCAGCAGTGAAGCCACAAGCTACGACAGGAGGAACACTGAAGCTTTCTTT. Translation: CASSEATSYDRRNTEAFF.